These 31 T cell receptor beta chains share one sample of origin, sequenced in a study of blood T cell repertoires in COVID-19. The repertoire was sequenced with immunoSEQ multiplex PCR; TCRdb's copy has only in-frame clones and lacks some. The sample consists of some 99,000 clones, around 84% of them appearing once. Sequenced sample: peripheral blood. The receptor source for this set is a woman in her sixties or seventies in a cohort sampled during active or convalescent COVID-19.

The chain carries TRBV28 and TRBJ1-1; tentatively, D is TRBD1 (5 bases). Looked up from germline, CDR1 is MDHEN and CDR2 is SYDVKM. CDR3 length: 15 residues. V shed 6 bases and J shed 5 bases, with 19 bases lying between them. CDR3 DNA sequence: TGTGCCAGCAGCATAATAACGGGGGGAGTGACTGAAGCTTTCTTT. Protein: CASSIITGGVTEAFF.

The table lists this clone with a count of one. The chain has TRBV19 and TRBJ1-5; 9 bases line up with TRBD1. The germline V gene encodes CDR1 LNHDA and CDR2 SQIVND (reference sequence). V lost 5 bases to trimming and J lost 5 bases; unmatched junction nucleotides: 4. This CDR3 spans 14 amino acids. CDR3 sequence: CASSWDRDDQPQHF. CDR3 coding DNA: TGTGCCAGTAGTTGGGACAGGGACGATCAGCCCCAGCATTTT.

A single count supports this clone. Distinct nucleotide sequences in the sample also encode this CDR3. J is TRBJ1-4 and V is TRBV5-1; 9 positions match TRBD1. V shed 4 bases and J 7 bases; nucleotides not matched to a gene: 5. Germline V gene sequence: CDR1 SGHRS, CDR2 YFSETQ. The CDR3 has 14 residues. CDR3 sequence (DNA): TGCGCCAGCAGCCTGGGACAGGGCTCTGAAAAACTGTTTTTT. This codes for CASSLGQGSEKLFF.

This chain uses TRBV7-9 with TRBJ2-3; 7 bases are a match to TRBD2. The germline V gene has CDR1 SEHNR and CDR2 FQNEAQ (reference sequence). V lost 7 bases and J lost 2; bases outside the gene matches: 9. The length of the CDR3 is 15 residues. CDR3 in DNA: TGTGCCAGCAACCTCGCCCAGCGGGACACAGATACGCAGTATTTT. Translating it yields CASNLAQRDTDTQYF.

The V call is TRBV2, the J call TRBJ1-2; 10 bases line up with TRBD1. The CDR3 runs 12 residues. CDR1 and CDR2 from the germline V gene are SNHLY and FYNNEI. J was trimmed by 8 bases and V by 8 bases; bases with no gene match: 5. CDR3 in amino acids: CASLGTGVGYTF. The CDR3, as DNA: TGTGCCAGCTTAGGGACAGGGGTCGGCTACACCTTC. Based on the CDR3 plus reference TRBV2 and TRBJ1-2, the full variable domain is EPEVTQTPSHQVTQMGQEVILRCVPISNHLYFYWYRQILGQKVEFLVSFYNNEISEKSEIFDDQFSVERPDGSNFTLKIRSTKLEDSAMYFCASLGTGVGYTFGSGTRLTVV.

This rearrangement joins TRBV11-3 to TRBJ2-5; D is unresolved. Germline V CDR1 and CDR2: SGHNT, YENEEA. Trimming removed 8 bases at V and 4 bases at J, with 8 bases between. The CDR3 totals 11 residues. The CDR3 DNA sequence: TGTGCCAGCGCCCGAGGAGAGACCCAGTACTTC. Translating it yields CASARGETQYF.

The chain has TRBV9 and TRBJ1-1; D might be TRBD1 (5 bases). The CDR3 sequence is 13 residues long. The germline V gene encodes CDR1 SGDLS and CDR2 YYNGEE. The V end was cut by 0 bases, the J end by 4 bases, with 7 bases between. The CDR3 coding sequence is TGTGCCAGCAGCGTAGAGGGGATCACTGAAGCTTTCTTT. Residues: CASSVEGITEAFF. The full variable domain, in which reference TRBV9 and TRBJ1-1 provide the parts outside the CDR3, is DSGVTQTPKHLITATGQRVTLRCSPRSGDLSVYWYQQSLDQGLQFLIQYYNGEERAKGNILERFSAQQFPDLHSELNLSSLELGDSALYFCASSVEGITEAFFGQGTRLTVV.

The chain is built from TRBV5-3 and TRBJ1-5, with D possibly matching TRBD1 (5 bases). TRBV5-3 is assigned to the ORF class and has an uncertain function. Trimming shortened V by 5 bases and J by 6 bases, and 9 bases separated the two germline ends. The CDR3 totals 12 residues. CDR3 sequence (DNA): TGTGCCAGAAGTCCGGGGGGTCAGCCCCAGCATTTT. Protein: CARSPGGQPQHF.

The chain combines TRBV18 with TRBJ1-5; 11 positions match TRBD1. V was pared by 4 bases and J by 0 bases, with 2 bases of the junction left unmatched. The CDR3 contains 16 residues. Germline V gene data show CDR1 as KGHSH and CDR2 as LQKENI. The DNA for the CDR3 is TGTGCCAGCTCACTAGGGACAGGGGGTAGCAATCAGCCCCAGCATTTT. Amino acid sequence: CASSLGTGGSNQPQHF.

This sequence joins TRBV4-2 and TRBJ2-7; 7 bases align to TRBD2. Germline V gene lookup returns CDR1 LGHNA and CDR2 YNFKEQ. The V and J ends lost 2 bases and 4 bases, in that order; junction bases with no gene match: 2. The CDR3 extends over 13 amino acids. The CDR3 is CASSQQLAYEQYF. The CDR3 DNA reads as TGTGCCAGCAGCCAACAACTAGCGTACGAGCAGTACTTC.

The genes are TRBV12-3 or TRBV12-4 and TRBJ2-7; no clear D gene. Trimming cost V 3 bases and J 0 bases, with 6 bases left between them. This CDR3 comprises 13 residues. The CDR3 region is CASSFQASYEQYF. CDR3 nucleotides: TGTGCCAGCAGTTTCCAGGCCTCCTACGAGCAGTACTTC.

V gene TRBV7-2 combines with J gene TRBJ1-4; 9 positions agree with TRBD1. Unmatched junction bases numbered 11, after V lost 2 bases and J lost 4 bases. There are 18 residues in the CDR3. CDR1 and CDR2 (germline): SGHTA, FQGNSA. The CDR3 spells CASSLYGGGQGFNEKLFF. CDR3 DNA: TGTGCCAGCAGCTTATACGGGGGTGGACAGGGGTTTAATGAAAAACTGTTTTTT. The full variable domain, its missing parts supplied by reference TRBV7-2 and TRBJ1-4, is GAGVSQSPSNKVTEKGKDVELRCDPISGHTALYWYRQSLGQGLEFLIYFQGNSAPDKSGLPSDRFSAERTGGSVSTLTIQRTQQEDSAVYLCASSLYGGGQGFNEKLFFGSGTQLSVL.

DNA for the CDR3: TGTGCCAGCAGCCGGGACAGGGGGGACTACACCTTC. Translation: CASSRDRGDYTF. The J gene is TRBJ1-2, the V gene TRBV9, with 11 bases that match TRBD1. CDR3 length: 12 amino acids. The germline V gene has CDR1 SGDLS and CDR2 YYNGEE. Trimming cost V 4 bases and J 10 bases; bases outside gene matches: 3.

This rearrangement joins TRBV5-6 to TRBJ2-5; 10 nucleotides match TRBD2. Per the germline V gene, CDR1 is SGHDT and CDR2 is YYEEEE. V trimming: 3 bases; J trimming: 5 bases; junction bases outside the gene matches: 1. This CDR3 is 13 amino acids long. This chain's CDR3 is CASSSLAGETQYF. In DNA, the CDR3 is TGTGCCAGCAGCTCACTAGCGGGGGAGACCCAGTACTTC.

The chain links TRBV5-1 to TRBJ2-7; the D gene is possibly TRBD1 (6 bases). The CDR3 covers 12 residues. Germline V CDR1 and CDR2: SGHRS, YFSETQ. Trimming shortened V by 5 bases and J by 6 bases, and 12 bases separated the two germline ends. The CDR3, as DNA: TGCGCCAGCAGTCACACAGGGCGCGAGCAGTACTTC. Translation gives CASSHTGREQYF.

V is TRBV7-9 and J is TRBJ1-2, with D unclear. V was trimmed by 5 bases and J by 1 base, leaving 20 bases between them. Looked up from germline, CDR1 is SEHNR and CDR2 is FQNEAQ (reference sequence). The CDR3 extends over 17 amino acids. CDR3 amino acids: CASSPSYPGPSNYGYTF. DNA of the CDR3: TGTGCCAGCAGCCCTTCATACCCTGGGCCCAGTAACTATGGCTACACCTTC.

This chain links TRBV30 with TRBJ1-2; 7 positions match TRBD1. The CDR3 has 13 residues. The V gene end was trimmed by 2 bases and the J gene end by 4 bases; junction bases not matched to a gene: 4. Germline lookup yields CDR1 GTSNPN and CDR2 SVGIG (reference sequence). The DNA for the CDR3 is TGTGCCTGGAGTCCTGGGACAGCCTATGGCTACACCTTC. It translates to CAWSPGTAYGYTF.

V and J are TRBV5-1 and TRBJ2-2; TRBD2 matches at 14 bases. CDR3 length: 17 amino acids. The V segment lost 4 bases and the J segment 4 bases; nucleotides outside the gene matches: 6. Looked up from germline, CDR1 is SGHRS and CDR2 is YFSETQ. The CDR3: CASSPGTSGRGTGELFF. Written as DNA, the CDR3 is TGCGCCAGCAGCCCAGGGACTAGCGGGAGAGGCACCGGGGAGCTGTTTTTT. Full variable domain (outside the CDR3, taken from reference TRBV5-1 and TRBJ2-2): KAGVTQTPRYLIKTRGQQVTLSCSPISGHRSVSWYQQTPGQGLQFLFEYFSETQRNKGNFPGRFSGRQFSNSRSEMNVSTLELGDSALYLCASSPGTSGRGTGELFFGEGSRLTVL.

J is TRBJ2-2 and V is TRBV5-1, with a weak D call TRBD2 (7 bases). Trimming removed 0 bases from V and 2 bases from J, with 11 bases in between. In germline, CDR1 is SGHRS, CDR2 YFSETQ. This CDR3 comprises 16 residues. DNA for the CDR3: TGCGCCAGCAGCTTGGGCGGGGGCCCTAACACCGGGGAGCTGTTTTTT. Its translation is CASSLGGGPNTGELFF.

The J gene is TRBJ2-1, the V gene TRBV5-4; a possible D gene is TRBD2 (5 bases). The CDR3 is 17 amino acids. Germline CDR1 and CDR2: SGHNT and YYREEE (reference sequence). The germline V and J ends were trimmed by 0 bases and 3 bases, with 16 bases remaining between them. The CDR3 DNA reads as TGTGCCAGCAGCTTGGTACTAGGCGGTATTAGCTACAATGAGCAGTTCTTC. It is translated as CASSLVLGGISYNEQFF. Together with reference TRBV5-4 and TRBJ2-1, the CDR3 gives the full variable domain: ETGVTQSPTHLIKTRGQQVTLRCSSQSGHNTVSWYQQALGQGPQFIFQYYREEENGRGNFPPRFSGLQFPNYSSELNVNALELDDSALYLCASSLVLGGISYNEQFFGPGTRLTVL.

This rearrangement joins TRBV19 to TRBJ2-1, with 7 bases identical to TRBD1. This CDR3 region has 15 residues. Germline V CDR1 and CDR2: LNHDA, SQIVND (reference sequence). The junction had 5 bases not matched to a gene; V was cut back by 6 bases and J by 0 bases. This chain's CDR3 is CASSLQGPSYNEQFF. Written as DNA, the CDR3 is TGTGCCAGTAGCCTACAGGGGCCCTCCTACAATGAGCAGTTCTTC.

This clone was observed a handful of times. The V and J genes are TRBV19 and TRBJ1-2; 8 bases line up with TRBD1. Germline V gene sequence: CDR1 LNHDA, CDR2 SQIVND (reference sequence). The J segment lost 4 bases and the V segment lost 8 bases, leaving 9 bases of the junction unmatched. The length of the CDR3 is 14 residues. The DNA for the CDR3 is TGTGCCAGTGGGACCTCCACAGGGGGCTATGGCTACACCTTC. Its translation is CASGTSTGGYGYTF.

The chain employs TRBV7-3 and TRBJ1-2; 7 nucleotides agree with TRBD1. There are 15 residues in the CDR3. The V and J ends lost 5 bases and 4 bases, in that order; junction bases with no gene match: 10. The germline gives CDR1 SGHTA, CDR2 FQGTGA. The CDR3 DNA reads TGTGCCAGCAGCCTCTCGACAGGGCCGGGCTATGGCTACACCTTC. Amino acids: CASSLSTGPGYGYTF.

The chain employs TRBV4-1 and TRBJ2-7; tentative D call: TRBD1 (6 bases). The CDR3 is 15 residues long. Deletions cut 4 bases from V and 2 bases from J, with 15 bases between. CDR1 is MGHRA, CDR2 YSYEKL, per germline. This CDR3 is CASSLIPGHAYEQYF. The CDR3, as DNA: TGCGCCAGCAGCCTTATCCCGGGACATGCCTACGAGCAGTACTTC.

CDR3 loop: CASSETVGANYGYTF. The DNA for the CDR3 is TGTGCCAGCAGCGAGACAGTCGGAGCTAACTATGGCTACACCTTC. The rearrangement links TRBV3-1 (or the pseudogene TRBV3-2) to TRBJ1-2; weak D call: TRBD1 (5 bases). CDR1 and CDR2 (germline): LGHDT, YNNKEL (reference sequence). V was shortened by 5 bases and J by 0 bases, with 13 bases between the two germline ends. This CDR3 has 15 amino acids.

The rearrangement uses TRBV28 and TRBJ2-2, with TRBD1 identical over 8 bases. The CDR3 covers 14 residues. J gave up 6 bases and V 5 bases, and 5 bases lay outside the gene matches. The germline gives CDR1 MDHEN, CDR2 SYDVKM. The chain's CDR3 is CASSLEQGAGELFF. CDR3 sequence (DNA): TGTGCCAGCAGTCTCGAACAGGGGGCCGGGGAGCTGTTTTTT.

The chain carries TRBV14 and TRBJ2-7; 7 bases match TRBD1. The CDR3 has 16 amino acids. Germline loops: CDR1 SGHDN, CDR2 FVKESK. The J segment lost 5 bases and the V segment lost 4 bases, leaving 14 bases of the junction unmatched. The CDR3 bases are TGTGCCAGCAGCCCCCAGGGAGTATGGACAGGTGACGAGCAGTACTTC. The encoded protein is CASSPQGVWTGDEQYF.

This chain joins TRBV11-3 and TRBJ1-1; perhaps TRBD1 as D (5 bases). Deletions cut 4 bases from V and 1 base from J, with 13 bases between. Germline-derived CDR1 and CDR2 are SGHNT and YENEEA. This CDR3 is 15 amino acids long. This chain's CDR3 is CASSSGAGRNTEAFF. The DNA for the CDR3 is TGTGCCAGCAGCTCTGGAGCGGGGCGGAACACTGAAGCTTTCTTT.

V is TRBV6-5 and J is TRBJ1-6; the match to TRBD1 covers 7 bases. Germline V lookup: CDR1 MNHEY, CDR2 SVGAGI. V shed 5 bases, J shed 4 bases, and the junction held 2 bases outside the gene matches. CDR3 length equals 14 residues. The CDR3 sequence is CASSQQGYNSPLHF. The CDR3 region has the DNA TGTGCCAGCAGTCAACAGGGGTATAATTCACCCCTCCACTTT.

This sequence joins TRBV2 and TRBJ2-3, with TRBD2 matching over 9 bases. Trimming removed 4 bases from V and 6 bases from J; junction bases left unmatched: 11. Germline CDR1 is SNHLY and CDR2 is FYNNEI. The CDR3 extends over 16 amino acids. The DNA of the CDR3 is TGTGCCAGCAGTGGCCCAGGTAGCGGGAGTGGGGATACGCAGTATTTT. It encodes CASSGPGSGSGDTQYF.

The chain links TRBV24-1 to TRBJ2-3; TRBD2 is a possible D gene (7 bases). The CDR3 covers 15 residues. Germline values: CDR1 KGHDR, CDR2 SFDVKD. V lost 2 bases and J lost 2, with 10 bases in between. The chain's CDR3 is CATSDWGGPTDTQYF. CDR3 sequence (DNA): TGTGCCACCAGTGATTGGGGGGGGCCCACAGATACGCAGTATTTT.